Below are 25 T cell receptor beta chains sequenced from a single sample in a study of T cells in Graves' hyperthyroidism and ophthalmopathy. Amplification targeted TCR beta CDR3 regions from RNA transcripts. HTBI primers were used for first-round RT-PCR of the TCR CDR3. TCRdb fed the multiplex PCR reads into MiXCR, producing one record per CDR3 protein. In the table there are hundreds of thousands of distinct CDR3 sequences, 11% to 15% of which are singletons. Sequenced: blood. The receptors originated from a woman aged 30 to 39 with Graves' hyperthyroidism that later progressed to Graves' ophthalmopathy.

This clonotype has at least ten counts. V and J are TRBV6-1 and TRBJ1-1; tentative D call: TRBD1 (6 bases). The CDR3 has 16 residues. Germline V CDR1 and CDR2: MNHNS, SASEGT. The ends were cut back, 0 bases at V and 5 bases at J, with 16 bases in the middle. CDR3 in DNA: TGTGCCAGCAGTGAAGCGTGGGGAGGGGGGAAGACTGAAGCTTTCTTT. Its translation is CASSEAWGGGKTEAFF.

The V gene is TRBV5-4, the J gene TRBJ1-3; TRBD1 matches 7 bases. V lost 2 bases, J lost 2 bases, and 7 bases stayed unmatched. The CDR3 contains 16 residues. CDR1 and CDR2 from the germline V gene are SGHNT and YYREEE (reference sequence). This CDR3 is CASSFSPGGTGNTIYF. The CDR3 DNA sequence: TGTGCCAGCAGCTTTTCTCCAGGGGGTACTGGAAACACCATATATTTT. Combining the CDR3 with reference TRBV5-4 and TRBJ1-3 gives the whole variable domain ETGVTQSPTHLIKTRGQQVTLRCSSQSGHNTVSWYQQALGQGPQFIFQYYREEENGRGNFPPRFSGLQFPNYSSELNVNALELDDSALYLCASSFSPGGTGNTIYFGEGSWLTVV.

The chain is built from TRBV7-9 and TRBJ1-3; D not resolved. V dropped 4 bases and J dropped 0 bases, with 10 bases sitting between them. Germline CDR1 and CDR2: SEHNR and FQNEAQ (reference sequence). This CDR3 has 15 residues. The CDR3 region has the DNA TGTGCCAGCAGCTCACCAGCCCGCTCTGGAAACACCATATATTTT. This translates into CASSSPARSGNTIYF.

J is TRBJ1-3 and V is TRBV11-3, with D possibly TRBD1 on 6 matching bases. The CDR3 spans 18 residues. Trimming removed 9 bases at V and 0 bases at J, with 24 bases between. CDR1 and CDR2 from the germline V gene are SGHNT and YENEEA. CDR3 residues: CASSMQGLAAYSGNTIYF. DNA of the CDR3: TGTGCCAGTAGTATGCAGGGGTTGGCAGCCTACTCTGGAAACACCATATATTTT.

This clonotype was seen only a few times. The chain recombines TRBV5-6 with TRBJ1-5; D is perhaps TRBD1 (5 bases). CDR1 and CDR2 (germline): SGHDT, YYEEEE. Trimming removed 0 bases at V and 1 base at J, with 17 bases between. This CDR3 has 18 amino acids. CDR3 region: CASSLAAVRGGSNQPQHF. CDR3 DNA sequence: TGTGCCAGCAGCTTGGCAGCGGTTAGGGGAGGGAGCAATCAGCCCCAGCATTTT.

This clonotype was counted ten times or more. The chain employs TRBV2 and TRBJ2-7; D remains ambiguous. This CDR3 spans 14 amino acids. CDR1 SNHLY and CDR2 FYNNEI come from the germline V gene. Trimming took 7 bases from V and 6 from J, leaving 19 bases between them. CDR3 loop: CASNHRGILIEQYF. The CDR3 region has the DNA TGTGCCAGCAACCATCGTGGGATATTAATCGAGCAGTACTTC.

The chain combines TRBV4-1 with TRBJ1-2; 8 positions match TRBD1. Germline V lookup: CDR1 MGHRA, CDR2 YSYEKL. V was pared by 3 bases and J by 11 bases, with 8 bases of the junction left unmatched. The CDR3 length is 13 residues. The chain's CDR3 is CASSHGQGEGYTF. DNA of the CDR3: TGCGCCAGCAGCCACGGACAGGGAGAGGGATACACCTTC.

J is TRBJ2-5 and V is TRBV5-4, with D perhaps matching TRBD2 (7 bases). The CDR3 extends over 14 amino acids. Germline CDR1 and CDR2: SGHNT and YYREEE (reference sequence). Trimming cost V 4 bases and J 3 bases, with 13 bases left between them. The CDR3, as DNA: TGTGCCAGCAGCAAAGGGGGGGCCGAAGAGACCCAGTACTTC. It translates to CASSKGGAEETQYF.

This clonotype was counted at least ten times. This chain connects TRBV6-1 to TRBJ1-2, with 7 nucleotides matching TRBD1. The CDR3 is 13 residues long. The ends lost 7 bases at V and 8 bases at J; junction bases unmatched: 10. Per the germline V gene, CDR1 is MNHNS and CDR2 is SASEGT. CDR3 in amino acids: CASTELGTAGYTF. The CDR3 DNA reads as TGTGCCAGCACCGAACTCGGGACAGCAGGCTACACCTTC.

This clonotype was detected many times. J is TRBJ2-3 and V is TRBV6-5; possibly TRBD1 for D (6 bases). V lost 1 base to trimming and J lost 4 bases, with 18 bases between them. The germline V gene encodes CDR1 MNHEY and CDR2 SVGAGI. This CDR3 contains 17 residues. In nucleotides, the CDR3 is TGTGCCAGCAGTTACTACCCCTCGCAGGGGCTGCCAGATACGCAGTATTTT. Its translation is CASSYYPSQGLPDTQYF.

This clonotype was found a few times. One end of the junction fails to match germline, which may point to a read error. The genes are TRBV7-9 and TRBJ2-3, with 9 nucleotides matching TRBD2. The CDR3 is 13 residues long. In germline, CDR1 is SEHNR, CDR2 FQNEAQ (reference sequence). The chain's CDR3 is CAGSLAGEDTQYF. In DNA form, the CDR3 reads TGTGCCGGCAGCTTAGCGGGAGAAGATACGCAGTATTTT.

In its sample, this clonotype was seen many times. This chain uses TRBV20-1 with TRBJ1-1, with D unclear. The germline gives CDR1 DFQATT, CDR2 SNEGSKA (reference sequence). CDR3 length: 12 residues. Trimming left V 7 bases short and J 4 bases short, with 13 bases between. CDR3 DNA: TGCAGTGGGCTAAGCCGTACCACTGAAGCTTTCTTT. Encoded protein: CSGLSRTTEAFF.

This clonotype was detected ten times or more. This chain joins TRBV28 and TRBJ1-5; perhaps TRBD1 as D (6 bases). V gave up 5 bases and J gave up 5 bases, with 13 bases separating them. This CDR3 has 14 residues. Germline CDR1 and CDR2: MDHEN and SYDVKM. The DNA of the CDR3 is TGTGCCAGCAGTCAACAGGGTCCTGATCAGCCCCAGCATTTT. This translates into CASSQQGPDQPQHF.

The table lists this clonotype with many counts. This chain uses TRBV5-6 with TRBJ2-2; perhaps TRBD2 as D (6 bases). The germline V and J ends were trimmed by 2 bases and 9 bases, with 11 bases remaining between them. CDR1 SGHDT and CDR2 YYEEEE come from the germline V gene. The length of the CDR3 is 13 residues. This CDR3 reads CASSLGGTRELFF. The DNA for the CDR3 is TGTGCCAGCAGCTTAGGAGGGACCAGGGAGCTGTTTTTT.

Many counts were recorded for this clonotype. The DNA of the CDR3 is TGTGCCAGTAGTCAAGAGGGACCGTCCACCGGGGAGCTGTTTTTT. Translation gives CASSQEGPSTGELFF. The chain joins TRBV19 to TRBJ2-2; D may be TRBD1 or TRBD2 (5 bases each). The length of the CDR3 is 15 residues. Trimming pared 5 bases from V and 4 bases from J, leaving 14 bases between. In germline, CDR1 is LNHDA, CDR2 SQIVND (reference sequence).

The rearrangement links TRBV7-2 to TRBJ2-1, with D unclear. V was shortened by 5 bases and J by 5 bases, with 10 bases between the two germline ends. Looked up from germline, CDR1 is SGHTA and CDR2 is FQGNSA. The CDR3 runs 13 residues. CDR3 loop: CASSPQRHNEQFF. CDR3 nucleotides: TGTGCCAGCAGCCCGCAGCGCCACAATGAGCAGTTCTTC.

The table lists this clonotype with many counts. The V gene is TRBV28, the J gene TRBJ2-7; D might be TRBD2 (5 bases). Germline CDR1 is MDHEN and CDR2 is SYDVKM. V was clipped by 7 bases and J by 3 bases, with 16 bases between them. This CDR3 region has 14 residues. DNA for the CDR3: TGTGCCAGCACCCTCCTTGGAGGAAACTACGAGCAGTACTTC. It codes for CASTLLGGNYEQYF. The full variable domain, with the rest looked up from reference TRBV28 and TRBJ2-7, is DVKVTQSSRYLVKRTGEKVFLECVQDMDHENMFWYRQDPGLGLRLIYFSYDVKMKEKGDIPEGYSVSREKKERFSLILESASTNQTSMYLCASTLLGGNYEQYFGPGTRLTVT.

The table lists this clonotype with many counts. The J gene is TRBJ2-7, the V gene TRBV19, with 9 positions matching TRBD2. CDR3 length: 14 residues. Looked up from germline, CDR1 is LNHDA and CDR2 is SQIVND (reference sequence). Trimming at V came to 4 bases and at J to 2 bases, leaving 3 bases not matched to a gene. The CDR3 spells CASSTGTSTYEQYF. In nucleotides, the CDR3 is TGTGCCAGTAGTACCGGGACTAGCACCTACGAGCAGTACTTC.

V is TRBV4-1 and J is TRBJ1-5, with 7 bases that match TRBD1. The ends lost 2 bases at V and 2 bases at J; junction bases unmatched: 18. This CDR3 has 20 residues. Germline assignment: CDR1 MGHRA and CDR2 YSYEKL. This CDR3 is CASSQFSSGTEDPGNQPQHF. The CDR3 DNA sequence: TGCGCCAGCAGCCAATTTTCCTCCGGGACAGAAGATCCGGGCAATCAGCCCCAGCATTTT.

The chain combines TRBV7-2 with TRBJ2-2; D is uncertain. This CDR3 is built from 15 residues. The V and J ends lost 7 bases and 4 bases respectively, with 16 bases between them. Germline V lookup: CDR1 SGHTA, CDR2 FQGNSA. CDR3 coding DNA: TGTGCCAGCACCCCCCCGGGCTCGAGCACCGGGGAGCTGTTTTTT. Encoded protein: CASTPPGSSTGELFF.

This clonotype appeared many times. The rearrangement uses TRBV19 and TRBJ1-2, with D unclear. The V end lost 0 bases, the J end lost 2 bases, and 4 bases lay between the germline ends. Germline CDR1 reads LNHDA; CDR2 reads SQIVND (reference sequence). The CDR3 runs to 13 residues. The CDR3 DNA sequence: TGTGCCAGTAGTATAGATCTGAACTATGGCTACACCTTC. Its translation is CASSIDLNYGYTF.

This clonotype has at least ten counts. V is TRBV20-1 and J is TRBJ1-3, with a possible D match to TRBD1 (5 bases). The germline V gene has CDR1 DFQATT and CDR2 SNEGSKA (reference sequence). Trimming shortened V by 7 bases and J by 2 bases, and 6 bases separated the two germline ends. CDR3 size: 11 residues. Here the CDR3 reads CSGGAGNTIYF. CDR3 sequence (DNA): TGCAGTGGGGGCGCTGGAAACACCATATATTTT.

V and J are TRBV15 and TRBJ2-3; 10 positions match TRBD2. The CDR3 spans 15 residues. Germline CDR1 is LNHNV and CDR2 is YYDKDF (reference sequence). V was clipped by 5 bases and J by 4 bases; unmatched bases: 6. CDR3 loop: CATSGGLANPDTQYF. CDR3 DNA: TGTGCCACCAGCGGGGGACTAGCGAACCCAGATACGCAGTATTTT.

The chain has TRBV4-2 and TRBJ2-1, with 7 positions matching TRBD1. The CDR3 has 16 amino acids. Germline CDR1 reads LGHNA; CDR2 reads YNFKEQ. The trim removed 1 base at V and 3 bases at J, leaving 6 bases unmatched. This chain's CDR3 is CASSQVYRGVYNEQFF. The CDR3 coding sequence is TGTGCCAGCAGCCAAGTCTACAGGGGAGTCTACAATGAGCAGTTCTTC.

This clonotype was seen ten or more times. This chain uses TRBV30 with TRBJ2-7; a weak D match, TRBD2 (5 bases). Looked up from germline, CDR1 is GTSNPN and CDR2 is SVGIG (reference sequence). The CDR3 contains 14 residues. The V end was cut by 1 base, the J end by 2 bases, with 12 bases between. The CDR3 reads CAWSGGYPPYEQYF. The CDR3 DNA sequence: TGTGCCTGGAGTGGAGGGTACCCCCCCTACGAGCAGTACTTC.